This T cell receptor beta chain was retrieved from a study of tumor T cells in aggressive B-cell lymphoma. CDR1 is SGHAT, CDR2 FQNNGV, per germline. The CDR3 loop spans 14 amino acids. Trimming stripped 8 bases from V and 1 base from J, with 11 bases between. The table came from immunoSEQ multiplex PCR; TCRdb's copy has only in-frame clones and leaves some out. The sample lists about 2,100 clones, approximately 91% occurring once. This receptor was taken from an adult with diffuse large B cell lymphoma. The V call is TRBV11-2, the J call TRBJ2-2; no definite D call. The sample taken for sequencing was tumor tissue. The CDR3 DNA is TGTGCCAGCGGGCCCCCCGGGAACACCGGGGAGCTGTTTTTT. It encodes CASGPPGNTGELFF.